Below, 9 T cell receptor beta chains from the same sample are listed, as sequenced in a study of regulatory T cells in long-lasting Graves disease. Specified time point: newly diagnosed GD, antithyroid drugs for less than 3 months. With RNA extracted from PBMCs as input, the TCR library was made. For TCR beta, libraries came from iRepertoire HTBI primers and Arm-PCR of CDR3 regions. TCRdb independently ran MiXCR on the multiplex PCR reads; one entry per CDR3 protein. The data show about 610,000 distinct CDR3 sequences, with roughly 15% seen just once and around 13% held by the top ten. The sample also formed part of further work on T cells in Graves' hyperthyroidism and ophthalmopathy.

Here the sequenced sample was peripheral blood mononuclear cells (PBMCs), taken at new diagnosis, from a patient treated with antithyroid drugs. These receptors all stem from a man younger than 30 with Graves disease.

This rearrangement joins TRBV24-1 to TRBJ2-1; D is undetermined. V was shortened by 0 bases and J by 1 base, with 0 bases between the two germline ends. CDR1 is KGHDR and CDR2 is SFDVKD in the germline V gene. The CDR3 has 13 amino acids. DNA of the CDR3: TGTGCCACCAGTGATTTGTCCTACAATGAGCAGTTCTTC. This gives the protein CATSDLSYNEQFF.

The chain uses TRBV6-4 and TRBJ2-7; tentatively, D is TRBD1 (7 bases). This CDR3 is 13 amino acids long. The germline V and J ends were trimmed by 4 bases and 7 bases, with 14 bases remaining between them. CDR1 is MRHNA, CDR2 SNTAGT, per germline. The chain's CDR3 is CASSVEQGREQYF. The CDR3 DNA follows: TGTGCCAGCAGTGTTGAACAGGGGAGGGAGCAGTACTTC.

J is TRBJ1-6 and V is TRBV6-2 or TRBV6-3; 7 bases agree with TRBD1. Germline CDR1 and CDR2: MNHEY and SVGEGT. The CDR3 length is 18 residues. V dropped 5 bases and J dropped 3; count of bases not matched to a gene: 13. The CDR3 loop is CASSPHKRGPNYNSPLHF. The CDR3 region has the DNA TGTGCCAGCAGTCCTCATAAGAGGGGGCCTAACTATAATTCACCCCTCCACTTT.

This clonotype was picked up a small number of times. Compared with germline, one end of the junction differs, possibly owing to a read error. V usage is TRBV25-1 and J usage is TRBJ2-5; D remains unclear. Germline V gives CDR1 MGHDK, CDR2 SYGVNS. The CDR3 is 17 residues long. The CDR3 DNA sequence: TGTGCCAGCAGCGCCTTTGGGCCAGCTGGACGACAAGGGACCCAGTACTTC. This codes for CASSAFGPAGRQGTQYF.

The chain uses TRBV16 and TRBJ2-1; the match to TRBD2 covers 9 bases. Germline values: CDR1 KGHSY, CDR2 FQNENV. The CDR3 runs to 16 residues. The J segment lost 2 bases and the V segment lost 1 base, leaving 3 bases of the junction unmatched. CDR3 amino acids: CASSQFLAGTYNEQFF. CDR3 nucleotides: TGTGCCAGCAGCCAATTCCTAGCGGGAACCTACAATGAGCAGTTCTTC. Using reference TRBV16 and TRBJ2-1 for the parts outside the CDR3, the full variable domain is GEEVAQTPKHLVRGEGQKAKLYCAPIKGHSYVFWYQQVLKNEFKFLISFQNENVFDETGMPKERFSAKCLPNSPCSLEIQATKLEDSAVYFCASSQFLAGTYNEQFFGPGTRLTVL.

The sample holds a few counts of this clonotype. The rearrangement joins TRBV14 to TRBJ1-5; D is possibly TRBD1 (6 bases). The germline V gene encodes CDR1 SGHDN and CDR2 FVKESK. This CDR3 is built from 14 residues. V lost 3 bases and J 1 base, leaving 7 bases between the germline ends. The CDR3 protein is CASSHQGSNQPQHF. The CDR3 nucleotides read TGTGCCAGCAGCCACCAGGGGAGCAATCAGCCCCAGCATTTT.

The chain combines TRBV6-1 with TRBJ2-5; D is unresolved. With 7 bases removed from V and 1 base from J, the gap between germline ends came to 10 bases. The CDR3 runs to 13 residues. CDR1 is MNHNS, CDR2 SASEGT, per germline. The CDR3 sequence is CASTTQIQETQYF. The DNA for the CDR3 is TGTGCCAGCACTACCCAGATCCAAGAGACCCAGTACTTC.

The V gene is TRBV9, the J gene TRBJ1-2, with 10 bases aligning to TRBD1. Germline loops: CDR1 SGDLS, CDR2 YYNGEE. This CDR3 has 14 amino acids. V dropped 3 bases and J dropped 3; count of bases not matched to a gene: 2. The CDR3: CASSAGTGDYGYTF. The CDR3 DNA sequence: TGTGCCAGCAGCGCCGGGACAGGGGACTATGGCTACACCTTC.

This clonotype appeared many times. The chain is built from TRBV7-9 and TRBJ2-7; 7 bases map to TRBD1. Trimming cost V 3 bases and J 0 bases; bases outside gene matches: 11. Germline CDR1 SEHNR, CDR2 FQNEAQ (reference sequence). This CDR3 has 17 residues. The CDR3, as DNA: TGTGCCAGCAGCTTGGAAACGGGACAGAAAAGCTCCTACGAGCAGTACTTC. Amino acids: CASSLETGQKSSYEQYF.